This T cell receptor (beta chain) was found in a study of T cell repertoires in cytomegalovirus infection. Remarks on this clonotype: The target antigen is unknown.

Germline V lookup: CDR1 LNHDA, CDR2 SQIVND (reference sequence). The length of the CDR3 is 14 residues. V was shortened by 3 bases and J by 4 bases, with 12 bases between the two germline ends. TCRdb reprocessed the reads with MiXCR, giving one entry per CDR3 protein. This table has about 530,000 distinct CDR3 sequences, roughly 29% appearing once. Study-level points and caveats: It was HLA-C-restricted CMV-specific TCR beta clonotypes that dominated the response ex vivo.

V and J are TRBV19 and TRBJ1-1, with a possible D match to TRBD1 (5 bases). The TCR was taken from a human donor in good health (CMV status not recorded). Some clones in this sample may be carry-over from other donors' samples. The sample comprised PBMCs. The CDR3 reads CASSMLQGITEAFF. CDR3 coding DNA: TGTGCCAGTAGTATGCTGCAGGGTATCACTGAAGCTTTCTTT.